The 5 T cell receptor beta chains below come from one sample, sequenced in a study of regulatory T cells in long-lasting Graves disease. The time point is: persistent/refractory GD, antithyroid drugs over 5 years with positive TRAb. PBMC-extracted RNA yielded the TCR library. Library construction for TCR beta used iRepertoire HTBI primers and Arm-PCR of CDR3 regions. TCRdb passed the multiplex PCR reads through MiXCR, listing each CDR3 protein once. The table has about 660,000 distinct CDR3 sequences, 30% seen once. The sample was peripheral blood mononuclear cells (PBMCs), taken when the disease was refractory, from a patient treated with antithyroid drugs. Source of these receptors: a female donor with Graves disease.

This clonotype has only a few counts. This chain joins TRBV27 and TRBJ2-7, with a tentative D call TRBD2 (5 bases). Germline V lookup: CDR1 MNHEY, CDR2 SMNVEV (reference sequence). The CDR3 consists of 16 residues. Trimming left V 6 bases short and J 0 bases short, with 18 bases between. CDR3 sequence (DNA): TGTGCCAGCAGCCTTATCCTCCCTGAGGGCTCCTACGAGCAGTACTTC. Translation gives CASSLILPEGSYEQYF.

The rearrangement joins TRBV20-1 to TRBJ1-4, with 9 bases aligning to TRBD1. Trimming took 5 bases from V and 4 from J; bases not matched to a gene: 2. Germline CDR1 is DFQATT and CDR2 is SNEGSKA (reference sequence). The CDR3 is made up of 13 amino acids. This CDR3 reads CSASGQGNEKLFF. CDR3 nucleotides: TGCAGTGCTTCGGGACAGGGTAATGAAAAACTGTTTTTT.

The table lists this clonotype with many counts. The chain links TRBV28 to TRBJ1-1; weak D call: TRBD1 (5 bases). The CDR3 runs to 14 residues. The ends were cut back, 6 bases at V and 3 bases at J, with 14 bases in the middle. The germline V gene encodes CDR1 MDHEN and CDR2 SYDVKM. This chain's CDR3 is CASSQAGLDTEAFF. CDR3 sequence (DNA): TGTGCCAGCAGCCAAGCGGGGCTCGACACTGAAGCTTTCTTT. The variable domain in full, with the rest retrieved from reference TRBV28 and TRBJ1-1, is DVKVTQSSRYLVKRTGEKVFLECVQDMDHENMFWYRQDPGLGLRLIYFSYDVKMKEKGDIPEGYSVSREKKERFSLILESASTNQTSMYLCASSQAGLDTEAFFGQGTRLTVV.

V is TRBV6-2 or TRBV6-3 and J is TRBJ1-5; D gene unclear. V was clipped by 4 bases and J by 7 bases, with 11 bases between them. Germline V gene sequence: CDR1 MNHEY, CDR2 SVGEGT. The CDR3 length is 13 residues. CDR3: CASSLEAGQPQHF. CDR3 DNA sequence: TGTGCCAGCAGTTTGGAGGCGGGGCAGCCCCAGCATTTT.

The genes are TRBV20-1 and TRBJ1-2, with 11 bases identical to TRBD1. The length of the CDR3 is 13 residues. With V trimmed by 7 bases and J by 4 bases, 5 bases remained unmatched. Germline loops: CDR1 DFQATT, CDR2 SNEGSKA (reference sequence). The CDR3 bases are TGCAGTGGGGGACAGGGGGGTTCCTATGGCTACACCTTC. Its translation is CSGGQGGSYGYTF.